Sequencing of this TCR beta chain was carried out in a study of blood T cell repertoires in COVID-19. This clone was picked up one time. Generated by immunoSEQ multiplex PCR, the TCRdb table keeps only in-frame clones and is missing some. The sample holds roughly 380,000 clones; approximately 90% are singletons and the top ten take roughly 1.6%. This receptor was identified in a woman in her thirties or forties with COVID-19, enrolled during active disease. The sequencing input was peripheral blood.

CDR3 nucleotides: TGTGCCTGGACCAACACAGATACGCAGTATTTT. The encoded protein is CAWTNTDTQYF. The J gene is TRBJ2-3, the V gene TRBV30; D uncertain. This CDR3 contains 11 residues. V was cut by 4 bases and J by 2 bases, with 4 bases left in between. Per germline, CDR1 GTSNPN and CDR2 SVGIG (reference sequence).